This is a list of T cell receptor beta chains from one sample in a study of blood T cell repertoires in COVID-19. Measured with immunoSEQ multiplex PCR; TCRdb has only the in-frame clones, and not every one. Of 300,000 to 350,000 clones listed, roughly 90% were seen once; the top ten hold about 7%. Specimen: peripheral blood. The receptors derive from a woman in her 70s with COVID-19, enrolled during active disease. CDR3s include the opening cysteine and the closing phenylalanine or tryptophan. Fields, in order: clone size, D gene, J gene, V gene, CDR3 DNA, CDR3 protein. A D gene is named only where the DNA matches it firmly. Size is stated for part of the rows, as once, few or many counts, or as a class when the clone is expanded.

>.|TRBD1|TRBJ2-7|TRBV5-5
TGTGCCAGCAGCGTACCGGGACAGGGAAACGAGCAGTACTTC
CASSVPGQGNEQYF
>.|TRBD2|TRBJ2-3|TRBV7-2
TGTGCCAGCAGCGCGGGGGGGTCCACAGATACGCAGTATTTT
CASSAGGSTDTQYF
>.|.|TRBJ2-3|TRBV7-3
TGTGCCAGCAGCCCCTGGACTCCCCACTTCTCCACAGATACGCAGTATTTT
CASSPWTPHFSTDTQYF
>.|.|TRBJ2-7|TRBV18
TGTGCCAGCTCACCACAGGGGATCTCCTACGAGCAGTACTTC
CASSPQGISYEQYF
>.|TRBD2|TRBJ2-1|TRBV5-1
TGCGCCAGCAGCTCGGTACTAGCGGGGTTCCCTAACAATGAGCAGTTCTTC
CASSSVLAGFPNNEQFF
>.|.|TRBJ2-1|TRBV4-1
TGCGCCAGCAGCCAAGATCTGATGGGGACACCCCTGGGGAATGAGCAGTTCTTC
CASSQDLMGTPLGNEQFF
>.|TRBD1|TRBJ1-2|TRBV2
TGTGCCAGCAGCGCGCCGGGACAGGGACCGAACTATGGCTACACCTTC
CASSAPGQGPNYGYTF
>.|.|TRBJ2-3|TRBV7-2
TGTGCCAGCAGCTTAGGGCAATCTAGCACAGATACGCAGTATTTT
CASSLGQSSTDTQYF
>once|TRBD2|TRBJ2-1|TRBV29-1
TGCAGCGTTGAACGATTAAGCCGGGACTACTACAATGAGCAGTTCTTC
CSVERLSRDYYNEQFF
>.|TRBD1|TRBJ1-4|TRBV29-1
TGCAGCGTTAGTGTTACAGGGGTTTTGGGTGAAAAACTGTTTTTT
CSVSVTGVLGEKLFF
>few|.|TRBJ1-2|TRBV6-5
TGTGCCAGCAGTTACCATCCTCCGAGGCAACCCTATGGCTACACCTTC
CASSYHPPRQPYGYTF
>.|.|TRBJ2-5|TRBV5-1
TGCGCCACCGGGACCCAGGGGTTGGAGACCCAGTACTTC
CATGTQGLETQYF
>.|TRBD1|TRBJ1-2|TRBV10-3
TGTGCCATCAGTGAAGCCGGGACAGCTAACACTCACTATGGCTACACCTTC
CAISEAGTANTHYGYTF
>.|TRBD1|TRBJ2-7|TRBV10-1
TGCGCCAGCAGCGTAGGACAGGGCGGAGAGCAGTACTTC
CASSVGQGGEQYF
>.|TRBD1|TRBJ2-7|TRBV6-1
TGTGCCAGCAGTGAGGACAGGGCAGCCTACGAGCAGTACTTC
CASSEDRAAYEQYF
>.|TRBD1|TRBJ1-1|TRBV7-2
TGTGCCAGCAGCTTTATGGGACAGGGGGTCACTGAAGCTTTCTTT
CASSFMGQGVTEAFF
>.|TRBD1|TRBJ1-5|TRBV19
TGTGCCAGCGGCAGGGGGTATGGCAATCAGCCCCAGCATTTT
CASGRGYGNQPQHF
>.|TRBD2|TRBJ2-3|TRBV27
TGTGCCAGCAGTTGGCGGGGGGGGCCAGATACGCAGTATTTT
CASSWRGGPDTQYF
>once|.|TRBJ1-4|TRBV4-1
TGCGCCAGCAGCCAACAGGGCGCAACTAATGAAAAACTGTTTTTT
CASSQQGATNEKLFF
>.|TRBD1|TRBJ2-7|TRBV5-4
TGTGCCAGCAGCCCAGAGACAGGGATCGACGAGCAGTACTTC
CASSPETGIDEQYF
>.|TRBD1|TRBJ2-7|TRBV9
TGTGCCAGCAGCGGACAGGGAGCCTCCTACGAGCAGTACTTC
CASSGQGASYEQYF
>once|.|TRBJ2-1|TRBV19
TGTGCCAGTAGTAGGGCACACTCCTACAATGAGCAGTTCTTC
CASSRAHSYNEQFF
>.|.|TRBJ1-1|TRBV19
TGTGCCAGTAGTTCTTACATCCGGGACAATGAAGCTTTCTTT
CASSSYIRDNEAFF
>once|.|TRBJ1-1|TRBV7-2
TGTGCCAGCAGGCAGAGCGGGAACACTGAAGCTTTCTTT
CASRQSGNTEAFF
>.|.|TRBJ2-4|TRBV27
TGTGCCAGCAGACTACAGGGATTAGCCAAAAACATTCAGTACTTC
CASRLQGLAKNIQYF
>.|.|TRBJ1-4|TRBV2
TGTGCCAGCATCAGAGGTCCAACTAATGAAAAACTGTTTTTT
CASIRGPTNEKLFF
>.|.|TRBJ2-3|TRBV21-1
TGTGCCAGCAGCGACCCCATTTCAGGACAGGGTGAAACAGATACGCAGTATTTT
CASSDPISGQGETDTQYF